This TCR beta chain derives from a study of T cells in narcolepsy. Whole-study findings and limits: Comparing one patient's CSF and blood CD4+ clonotypes highlighted HCRT- and TRIB2-specific autoreactive clonotypes. No autoreactive T cell clone sequences appeared in some memory CD4+ repertoires. Blood of same and different patients, but not healthy controls, reportedly held recurring autoreactive clonotypes.

Here immunoSEQ multiplex PCR was the method, and the copy in TCRdb shows in-frame clones only, minus some. The sample shows around 30,000 clones, approximately 77% of them seen only once. In the case of this clone: Its specificity is unknown.

Germline loops: CDR1 SGHNT, CDR2 YYREEE (reference sequence). CDR3 length: 14 residues. The V and J ends lost 4 bases and 4 bases respectively, with 14 bases between them. Specimen: memory (CD45RA-) CD4+ T cells from blood. The chain has TRBV5-4 and TRBJ1-2, with D possibly being TRBD1 (5 bases). The clonotype was recovered from a human donor in good health. The CDR3 DNA follows: TGTGCCAGCAGCCGAGGAGGGGATGCCTATGGCTACACCTTC. Protein sequence: CASSRGGDAYGYTF.